These 27 T cell receptor beta chains were sequenced from one sample in a study of blood T cell repertoires in COVID-19 (dated by TCRdb to 2020 to 2021). The library relied on the immunoSEQ multiplex PCR assay. In TCRdb, the immuneACCESS table is reduced to in-frame sequences with V and J assigned. These tables do not hold every clone; where another copy was compared, an unresolved V gene accounts for under half, and the others remain unexplained. In this sample the table shows 100,000 to 150,000 clones, 81% of which occur a single time. The ten biggest clones cover about 18% of the sample. The sequenced sample was peripheral blood. These receptor sequences come from a man aged 25-45 years with COVID-19, enrolled during active disease.

The chain joins TRBV6-4 to TRBJ2-1, with 7 bases that match TRBD2. Germline V gives CDR1 MRHNA, CDR2 SNTAGT. This CDR3 region has 15 residues. The V and J ends lost 4 bases and 6 bases, in that order; junction bases with no gene match: 9. CDR3 residues: CASSASAGEFNEQFF. The CDR3 DNA is TGTGCCAGCAGTGCTTCGGCGGGAGAGTTCAATGAGCAGTTCTTC.

J is TRBJ2-2 and V is TRBV4-3, with a weak D call TRBD1 (6 bases). The CDR3 loop spans 15 amino acids. Trimming removed 3 bases at V and 2 bases at J, with 10 bases between. Germline V gene lookup returns CDR1 LGHNA and CDR2 YSLEER. CDR3 sequence reads: CASSQSDSNTGELFF. CDR3 nucleotide sequence: TGCGCCAGCAGCCAGTCGGACAGCAACACCGGGGAGCTGTTTTTT.

The chain couples TRBV27 to TRBJ1-4; D unclear. Germline V lookup: CDR1 MNHEY, CDR2 SMNVEV (reference sequence). V lost 6 bases and J lost 0, with 14 bases in between. This CDR3 is 16 amino acids long. The CDR3 region is CASRTRRLATNEKLFF. The DNA of the CDR3 is TGTGCCAGCAGGACTAGGCGGCTTGCAACTAATGAAAAACTGTTTTTT. Using reference TRBV27 and TRBJ1-4 for the parts outside the CDR3, the full variable domain is EAQVTQNPRYLITVTGKKLTVTCSQNMNHEYMSWYRQDPGLGLRQIYYSMNVEVTDKGDVPEGYKVSRKEKRNFPLILESPSPNQTSLYFCASRTRRLATNEKLFFGSGTQLSVL.

The V call is TRBV5-1, the J call TRBJ2-2, with 7 bases fitting TRBD1. V was clipped by 0 bases and J by 5 bases; unmatched bases: 10. The CDR3 spans 17 residues. The germline CDR1 and CDR2 sequences are SGHRS and YFSETQ. CDR3 in amino acids: CASSLAWPGGGTGELFF. In DNA, the CDR3 is TGCGCCAGCAGCTTGGCCTGGCCAGGGGGTGGAACCGGGGAGCTGTTTTTT. Complete variable domain (other parts from reference TRBV5-1 and TRBJ2-2): KAGVTQTPRYLIKTRGQQVTLSCSPISGHRSVSWYQQTPGQGLQFLFEYFSETQRNKGNFPGRFSGRQFSNSRSEMNVSTLELGDSALYLCASSLAWPGGGTGELFFGEGSRLTVL.

The rearrangement uses TRBV28 and TRBJ1-1; D gene uncertain. Looked up from germline, CDR1 is MDHEN and CDR2 is SYDVKM. The V end lost 3 bases, the J end lost 1 base, and 12 bases lay between the germline ends. The CDR3 has 15 residues. CDR3 DNA sequence: TGTGCCAGCAGTTTTGAGGGATCGGGGAACACTGAAGCTTTCTTT. Its translation is CASSFEGSGNTEAFF. The whole variable domain, remainder taken from reference TRBV28 and TRBJ1-1, is DVKVTQSSRYLVKRTGEKVFLECVQDMDHENMFWYRQDPGLGLRLIYFSYDVKMKEKGDIPEGYSVSREKKERFSLILESASTNQTSMYLCASSFEGSGNTEAFFGQGTRLTVV.

The chain couples TRBV9 to TRBJ2-3; 10 nucleotides align to TRBD2. With 0 bases clipped from V and 2 bases from J, the junction kept 15 bases outside the gene matches. This CDR3 comprises 20 residues. Germline-derived CDR1 and CDR2 are SGDLS and YYNGEE. CDR3 sequence reads: CASSVEGSDLAGGPTDTQYF. CDR3 DNA sequence: TGTGCCAGCAGCGTAGAAGGCAGCGATTTAGCGGGGGGACCCACAGATACGCAGTATTTT.

V usage is TRBV11-3 and J usage is TRBJ2-3; a weak D match, TRBD1 (6 bases). CDR1 and CDR2 from the germline V gene are SGHNT and YENEEA. This CDR3 spans 14 amino acids. V gave up 4 bases and J gave up 8 bases, with 16 bases separating them. CDR3 region: CASSSAGASGTQYF. The CDR3, as DNA: TGTGCCAGCAGCTCCGCAGGGGCCTCTGGTACGCAGTATTTT.

The chain joins TRBV19 to TRBJ2-2, with 8 bases lining up with TRBD2. The CDR3 loop spans 14 amino acids. Germline lookup yields CDR1 LNHDA and CDR2 SQIVND (reference sequence). Trimming took 3 bases from V and 7 from J; bases not matched to a gene: 4. CDR3 coding DNA: TGTGCCAGTAGTATTAAGCTAGCGGGCGGGGAGCTGTTTTTT. It translates to CASSIKLAGGELFF.

This chain links TRBV18 with TRBJ2-7, with D perhaps TRBD2 (6 bases). Germline loops: CDR1 KGHSH, CDR2 LQKENI. The CDR3 has 14 amino acids. V was clipped by 6 bases and J by 2 bases, with 14 bases between them. CDR3 in amino acids: CASSPQAGTYEQYF. CDR3 nucleotides: TGTGCCAGCTCCCCCCAGGCGGGAACCTACGAGCAGTACTTC.

This clone was detected only a few times. DNA of the CDR3: TGTGCCAGTAGTAAGGACATTCTTAGGGAGCAGTACTTC. This codes for CASSKDILREQYF. V usage is TRBV19 and J usage is TRBJ2-7; tentative D call: TRBD1 (5 bases). CDR1 is LNHDA, CDR2 SQIVND, per germline (reference sequence). The CDR3 spans 13 residues. V shed 4 bases and J shed 7 bases, with 14 bases lying between them.

The rearrangement uses TRBV11-1 and TRBJ1-3; no firm D call. The V and J ends lost 8 bases and 0 bases respectively, with 11 bases between them. Germline lookup yields CDR1 SGHAT and CDR2 FQDESV (reference sequence). The CDR3 runs to 14 residues. In DNA form, the CDR3 reads TGTGCCAGCGCCACGGACTACTCTGGAAACACCATATATTTT. Protein product: CASATDYSGNTIYF.

The rearrangement joins TRBV28 to TRBJ1-6; the D gene is possibly TRBD1 (5 bases). This CDR3 has 15 residues. Deletions cut 6 bases from V and 6 bases from J, with 15 bases between. Germline CDR1 MDHEN, CDR2 SYDVKM. CDR3 protein: CASRSGSVGNSPLHF. Here the CDR3 DNA reads TGTGCCAGCAGGTCAGGGTCTGTGGGTAATTCACCCCTCCACTTT. Complete variable domain (other parts from reference TRBV28 and TRBJ1-6): DVKVTQSSRYLVKRTGEKVFLECVQDMDHENMFWYRQDPGLGLRLIYFSYDVKMKEKGDIPEGYSVSREKKERFSLILESASTNQTSMYLCASRSGSVGNSPLHFGNGTRLTVT.

The V gene is TRBV4-1, the J gene TRBJ2-2; no firm D call. Germline V gives CDR1 MGHRA, CDR2 YSYEKL. CDR3 length: 15 residues. V lost 1 base, J lost 5 bases, and 11 bases lay in between. CDR3 in DNA: TGCGCCAGCAGCCAAGCACTGAAGAGTACCGGGGAGCTGTTTTTT. Encoded protein: CASSQALKSTGELFF.

As DNA, the CDR3 is TGTGCCAGCAGCCATTCCGGGACAGGGGGCGTCAAGCAGTACTTC. Translating gives CASSHSGTGGVKQYF. The chain links TRBV5-6 to TRBJ2-7; 12 positions match TRBD1. CDR1 and CDR2 from the germline V gene are SGHDT and YYEEEE. The CDR3 is 15 amino acids. J was trimmed by 8 bases and V by 4 bases; bases with no gene match: 10.

V gene TRBV27 combines with J gene TRBJ2-6, with D unclear. Trimming took off 6 bases at V and 3 bases at J, with 6 bases between the two ends. This CDR3 contains 13 residues. Germline-derived CDR1 and CDR2 are MNHEY and SMNVEV (reference sequence). The CDR3 nucleotides are TGTGCCAGCAGGCGAAATGGGGCCAACGTCCTGACTTTC. It translates to CASRRNGANVLTF.

The chain joins TRBV28 to TRBJ1-2; 7 bases map to TRBD1. The trim removed 4 bases at V and 4 bases at J, leaving 3 bases unmatched. CDR1 is MDHEN, CDR2 SYDVKM, per germline. This CDR3 spans 13 amino acids. The CDR3 DNA sequence: TGTGCCAGCAGTTGGGGACAGCCCTATGGCTACACCTTC. Translating gives CASSWGQPYGYTF.

The chain has TRBV29-1 and TRBJ1-4; TRBD1 agrees at 8 bases. Germline assignment: CDR1 SQVTM and CDR2 ANQGSEA. V trimming: 7 bases; J trimming: 6 bases; junction bases outside the gene matches: 4. This CDR3 has 12 residues. The CDR3 nucleotides are TGCAGCGCAGACAGGGGTTATGAAAAACTGTTTTTT. It translates to CSADRGYEKLFF.

This chain uses TRBV7-9 with TRBJ2-2; 7 nucleotides line up with TRBD1. The germline gives CDR1 SEHNR, CDR2 FQNEAQ (reference sequence). Germline trimming cut 5 bases from V and 4 bases from J; bases unmatched to any gene: 7. The CDR3 sequence is 15 residues long. This CDR3 reads CASSPTGSRTGELFF. In DNA, the CDR3 is TGTGCCAGCAGCCCGACAGGGTCGCGCACCGGGGAGCTGTTTTTT.

This clone qualifies as medium-sized. This chain links TRBV6-2 or TRBV6-3 with TRBJ1-1, with 7 bases that match TRBD1. CDR3 length: 13 residues. With V trimmed by 2 bases and J by 3 bases, 0 bases remained unmatched. Germline V CDR1 and CDR2: MNHEY, SVGEGT. Here the CDR3 reads CASSYRGHTEAFF. The CDR3 DNA reads TGTGCCAGCAGTTACAGGGGGCACACTGAAGCTTTCTTT.

This clone has more than one count but fewer than ten. Relative to the germline gene, one junction end is altered; a read error may explain this. CDR3 region: CATSTGGGYTF. The CDR3 DNA sequence: TGTGCCACCAGTACAGGGGGTGGCTACACCTTC. V usage is TRBV27 and J usage is TRBJ1-2; 8 bases map to TRBD1. Germline V lookup: CDR1 MNHEY, CDR2 SMNVEV (reference sequence). This CDR3 has 11 residues.

The J gene is TRBJ1-1, the V gene TRBV10-3; no clear D. Trimming shortened V by 2 bases and J by 5 bases, and 15 bases separated the two germline ends. The CDR3 covers 15 residues. Germline values: CDR1 ENHRY, CDR2 SYGVKD. In DNA form, the CDR3 reads TGTGCCATCAGTGAGAATTCCGGCGGGAGGACTGAAGCTTTCTTT. It codes for CAISENSGGRTEAFF.

CDR3 in amino acids: CASSPAPTGVNSPLHF. The DNA for the CDR3 is TGTGCCAGCTCACCCGCACCGACAGGGGTTAATTCACCCCTCCACTTT. The chain links TRBV18 to TRBJ1-6; TRBD1 matches at 8 bases. With V trimmed by 3 bases and J by 6 bases, 7 bases remained unmatched. The CDR3 consists of 16 residues. In germline, CDR1 is KGHSH, CDR2 LQKENI.

The CDR3 bases are TGTGCCAGTGGGGCGGAGGCCAACGTCCTGACTTTC. It encodes CASGAEANVLTF. The chain is built from TRBV19 and TRBJ2-6; D is perhaps TRBD1 (5 bases). Germline-derived CDR1 and CDR2 are LNHDA and SQIVND (reference sequence). V lost 8 bases to trimming and J lost 6 bases, with 8 bases between them. The CDR3 is made up of 12 amino acids.

This CDR3 is CASRAQGMETQYF. CDR3 sequence (DNA): TGTGCCAGTAGAGCACAGGGGATGGAGACCCAGTACTTC. The gene calls are TRBV19 and TRBJ2-5, with TRBD1 identical over 7 bases. The CDR3 is 13 amino acids. Per germline, CDR1 LNHDA and CDR2 SQIVND (reference sequence). The V segment lost 6 bases and the J segment 5 bases; nucleotides outside the gene matches: 6.

V is TRBV12-3 or TRBV12-4 and J is TRBJ2-7; no reliable D call. The CDR3 covers 13 residues. The ends were cut back, 5 bases at V and 0 bases at J, with 8 bases in the middle. CDR3 amino acids: CASSTRVSYEQYF. The CDR3 DNA reads as TGTGCCAGCAGTACCCGGGTCTCCTACGAGCAGTACTTC.

V is TRBV14 and J is TRBJ1-6; 8 nucleotides line up with TRBD1. The V gene's germline CDR1 is SGHDN and CDR2 FVKESK. The CDR3 is 17 residues long. The V gene end was trimmed by 4 bases and the J gene end by 0 bases; junction bases not matched to a gene: 5. This CDR3 reads CASSPQGENSYNSPLHF. CDR3 bases: TGTGCCAGCAGCCCACAGGGGGAAAACTCCTATAATTCACCCCTCCACTTT.

This clone was detected ten times or more. J is TRBJ1-1 and V is TRBV7-9, with 10 bases identical to TRBD1. Trimming took 5 bases from V and 5 from J; bases not matched to a gene: 8. The CDR3 contains 15 residues. Germline-derived CDR1 and CDR2 are SEHNR and FQNEAQ (reference sequence). The CDR3 nucleotides are TGTGCCAGCAGCCCAGCTGGACAGGGGGAAACTGAAGCTTTCTTT. Protein product: CASSPAGQGETEAFF.